This record looks at one T cell receptor (beta chain) sequence and its context. The V and J ends lost 4 bases and 0 bases respectively, with 29 bases between them. Germline-derived CDR1 and CDR2 are KGHDR and SFDVKD. The CDR3 is 21 residues long. As handled by the study authors: Scientists estimated how many nucleated cells there were by amplifying reference gene primers. Assay: immunoSEQ multiplex PCR; the TCRdb copy retains only in-frame clones and omits some. V, J and clone size reflect that table, while D and trimming were determined from the DNA. The sample consists of 130,000 to 150,000 clones, approximately 84% of them appearing once. The data originate from a study of blood T cell repertoires in COVID-19. Study information: Italy, Spain and the United States were the sources of the convalescent and acute COVID-19 samples. T cells, B-cell-depleted T cells, or PBMCs provided the cDNA or gDNA that served as material.

What was sequenced was peripheral blood. The source of this sequence is a human donor in a cohort sampled during active COVID-19. The chain uses TRBV24-1 and TRBJ1-1; D is possibly TRBD1 (5 bases). The CDR3 is CATSEFPPGTPLHAMNTEAFF. In DNA form, the CDR3 reads TGTGCCACCAGTGAATTCCCCCCCGGGACTCCCTTACACGCAATGAACACTGAAGCTTTCTTT.